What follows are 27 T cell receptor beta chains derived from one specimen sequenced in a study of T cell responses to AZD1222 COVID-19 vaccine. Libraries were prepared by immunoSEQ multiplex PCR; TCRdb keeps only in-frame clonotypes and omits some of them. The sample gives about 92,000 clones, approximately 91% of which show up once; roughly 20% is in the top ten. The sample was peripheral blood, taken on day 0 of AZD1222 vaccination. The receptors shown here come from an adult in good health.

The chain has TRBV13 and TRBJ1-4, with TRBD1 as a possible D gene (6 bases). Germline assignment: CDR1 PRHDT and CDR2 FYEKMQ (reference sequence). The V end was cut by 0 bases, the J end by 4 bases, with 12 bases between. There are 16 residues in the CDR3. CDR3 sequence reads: CASSLGGGRFNEKLFF. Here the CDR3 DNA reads TGTGCCAGCAGCTTAGGAGGGGGACGCTTTAATGAAAAACTGTTTTTT. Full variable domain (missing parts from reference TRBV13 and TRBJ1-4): AAGVIQSPRHLIKEKRETATLKCYPIPRHDTVYWYQQGPGQDPQFLISFYEKMQSDKGSIPDRFSAQQFSDYHSELNMSSLELGDSALYFCASSLGGGRFNEKLFFGSGTQLSVL.

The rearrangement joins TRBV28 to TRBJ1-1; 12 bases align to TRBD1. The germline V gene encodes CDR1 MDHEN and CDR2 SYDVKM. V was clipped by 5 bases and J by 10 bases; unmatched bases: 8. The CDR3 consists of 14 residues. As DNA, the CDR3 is TGTGCCAGCAGTACCCGGGACAGGGGGCTCGGAGCTTTCTTT. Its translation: CASSTRDRGLGAFF.

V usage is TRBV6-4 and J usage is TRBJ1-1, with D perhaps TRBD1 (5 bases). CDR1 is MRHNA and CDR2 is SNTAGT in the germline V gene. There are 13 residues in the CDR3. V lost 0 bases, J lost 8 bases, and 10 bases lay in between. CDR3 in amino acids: CASSDSTASEAFF. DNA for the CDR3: TGTGCCAGCAGTGACTCGACAGCATCAGAAGCTTTCTTT.

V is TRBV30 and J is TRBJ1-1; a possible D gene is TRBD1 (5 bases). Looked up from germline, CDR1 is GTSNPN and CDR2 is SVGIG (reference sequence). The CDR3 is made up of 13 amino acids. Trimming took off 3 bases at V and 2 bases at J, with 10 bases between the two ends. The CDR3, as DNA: TGTGCCTGGAGGGGGCCGATTAACACTGAAGCTTTCTTT. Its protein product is CAWRGPINTEAFF.

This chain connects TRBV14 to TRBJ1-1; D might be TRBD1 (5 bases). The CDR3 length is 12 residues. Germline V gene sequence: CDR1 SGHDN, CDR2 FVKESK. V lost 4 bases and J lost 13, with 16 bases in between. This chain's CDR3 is CASSLEGFRGFF. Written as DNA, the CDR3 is TGTGCCAGCAGCCTAGAGGGGTTCCGGGGTTTCTTT.

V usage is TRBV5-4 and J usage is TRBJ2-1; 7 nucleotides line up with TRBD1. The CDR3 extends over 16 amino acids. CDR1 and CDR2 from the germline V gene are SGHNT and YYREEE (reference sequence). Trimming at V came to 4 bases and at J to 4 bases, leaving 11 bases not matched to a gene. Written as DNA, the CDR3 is TGTGCCAGCAGCATACAGGGGCCCCCCTCTTACAATGAGCAGTTCTTC. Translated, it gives CASSIQGPPSYNEQFF.

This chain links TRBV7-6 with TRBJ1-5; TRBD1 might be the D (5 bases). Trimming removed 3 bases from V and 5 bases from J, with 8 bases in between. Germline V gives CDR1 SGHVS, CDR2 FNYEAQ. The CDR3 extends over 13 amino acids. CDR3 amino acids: CASSLDTDQPQHF. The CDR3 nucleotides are TGTGCCAGCAGCTTGGACACCGATCAGCCCCAGCATTTT.

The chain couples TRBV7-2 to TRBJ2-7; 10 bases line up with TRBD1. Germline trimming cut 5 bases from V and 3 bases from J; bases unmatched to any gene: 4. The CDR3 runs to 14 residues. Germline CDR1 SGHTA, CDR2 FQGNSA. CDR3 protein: CASSPRTGGYEQYF. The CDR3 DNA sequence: TGTGCCAGCAGCCCCAGGACAGGGGGCTACGAGCAGTACTTC.

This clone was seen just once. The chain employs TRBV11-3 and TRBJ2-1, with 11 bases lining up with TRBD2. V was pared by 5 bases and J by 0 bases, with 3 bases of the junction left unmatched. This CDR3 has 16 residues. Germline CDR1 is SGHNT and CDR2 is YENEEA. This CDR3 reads CASSPGTSGSYNEQFF. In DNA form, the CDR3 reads TGTGCCAGCAGCCCTGGGACTAGCGGCTCCTACAATGAGCAGTTCTTC.

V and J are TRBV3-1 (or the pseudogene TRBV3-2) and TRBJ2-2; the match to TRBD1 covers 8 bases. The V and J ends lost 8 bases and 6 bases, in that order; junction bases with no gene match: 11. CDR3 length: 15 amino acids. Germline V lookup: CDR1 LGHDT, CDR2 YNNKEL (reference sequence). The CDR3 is CASLAGTGHAGELFF. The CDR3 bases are TGTGCCAGCCTCGCCGGGACAGGTCATGCCGGGGAGCTGTTTTTT.

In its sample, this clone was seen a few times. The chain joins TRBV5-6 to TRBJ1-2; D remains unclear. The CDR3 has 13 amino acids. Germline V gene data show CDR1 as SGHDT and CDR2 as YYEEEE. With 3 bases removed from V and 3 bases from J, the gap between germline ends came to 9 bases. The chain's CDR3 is CASSSGQYYGYTF. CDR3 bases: TGTGCCAGCAGCTCTGGTCAGTACTATGGCTACACCTTC.

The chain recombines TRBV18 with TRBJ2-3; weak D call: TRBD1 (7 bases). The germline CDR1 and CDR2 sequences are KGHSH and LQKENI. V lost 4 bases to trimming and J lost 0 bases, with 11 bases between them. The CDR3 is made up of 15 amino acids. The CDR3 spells CASSRRDSSTDTQYF. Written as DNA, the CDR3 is TGTGCCAGCTCACGGAGGGACAGTAGCACAGATACGCAGTATTTT.

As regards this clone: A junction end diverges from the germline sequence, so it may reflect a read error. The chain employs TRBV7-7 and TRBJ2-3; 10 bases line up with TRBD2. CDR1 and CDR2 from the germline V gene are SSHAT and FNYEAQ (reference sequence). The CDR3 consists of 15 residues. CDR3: CASSLGGTSVDTQYF. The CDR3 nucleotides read TGTGCTAGCAGCTTAGGAGGGACTAGCGTGGATACGCAGTATTTT.

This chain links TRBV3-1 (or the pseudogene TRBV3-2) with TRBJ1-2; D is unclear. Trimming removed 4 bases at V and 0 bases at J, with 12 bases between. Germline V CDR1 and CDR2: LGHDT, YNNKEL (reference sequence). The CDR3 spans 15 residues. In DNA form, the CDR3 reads TGTGCCAGCAGCCCCCGACATATAGCTAACTATGGCTACACCTTC. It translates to CASSPRHIANYGYTF.

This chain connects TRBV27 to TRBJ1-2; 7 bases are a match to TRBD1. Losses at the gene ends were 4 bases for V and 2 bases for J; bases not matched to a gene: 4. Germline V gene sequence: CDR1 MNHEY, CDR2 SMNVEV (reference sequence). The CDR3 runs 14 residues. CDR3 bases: TGTGCCAGCAGTTCGAAGACAGGGAACTATGGCTACACCTTC. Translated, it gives CASSSKTGNYGYTF.

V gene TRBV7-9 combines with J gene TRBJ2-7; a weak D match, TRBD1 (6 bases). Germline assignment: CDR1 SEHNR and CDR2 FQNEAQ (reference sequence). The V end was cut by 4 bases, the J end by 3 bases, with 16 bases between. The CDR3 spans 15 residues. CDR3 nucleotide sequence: TGTGCCAGCAGCTCAACGGGGACAAGCCACTACGAGCAGTACTTC. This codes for CASSSTGTSHYEQYF.

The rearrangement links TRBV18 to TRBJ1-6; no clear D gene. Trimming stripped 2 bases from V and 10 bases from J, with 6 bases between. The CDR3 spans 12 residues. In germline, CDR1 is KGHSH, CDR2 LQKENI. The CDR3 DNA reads TGTGCCAGCTCACCATTCCGATCACCCCTCCACTTT. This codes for CASSPFRSPLHF.

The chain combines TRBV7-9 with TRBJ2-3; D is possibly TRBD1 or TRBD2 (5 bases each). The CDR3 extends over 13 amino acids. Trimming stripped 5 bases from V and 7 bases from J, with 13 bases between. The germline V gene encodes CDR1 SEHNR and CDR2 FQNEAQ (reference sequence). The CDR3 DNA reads TGTGCCAGCAGCCCGGGTGGGGGTAATACGCAGTATTTT. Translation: CASSPGGGNTQYF.

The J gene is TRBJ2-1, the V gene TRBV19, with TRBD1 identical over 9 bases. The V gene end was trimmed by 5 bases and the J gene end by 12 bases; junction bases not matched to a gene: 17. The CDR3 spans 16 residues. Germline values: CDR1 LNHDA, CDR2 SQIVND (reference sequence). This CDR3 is CASSVLGTGRLSGQFF. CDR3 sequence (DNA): TGTGCCAGTAGTGTACTTGGGACAGGGAGGTTGTCAGGGCAGTTCTTC.

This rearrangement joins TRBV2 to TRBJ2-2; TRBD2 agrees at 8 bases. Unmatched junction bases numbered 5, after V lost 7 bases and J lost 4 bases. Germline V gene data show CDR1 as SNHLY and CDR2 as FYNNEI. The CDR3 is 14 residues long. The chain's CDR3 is CASTQAGVTGELFF. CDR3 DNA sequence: TGTGCCAGCACCCAAGCGGGGGTCACCGGGGAGCTGTTTTTT.

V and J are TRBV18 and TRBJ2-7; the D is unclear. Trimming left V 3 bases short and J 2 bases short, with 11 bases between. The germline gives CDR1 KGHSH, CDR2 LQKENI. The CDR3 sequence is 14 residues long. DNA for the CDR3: TGTGCCAGCTCACCCTCCCTAGGGCCCTACGAGCAGTACTTC. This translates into CASSPSLGPYEQYF.

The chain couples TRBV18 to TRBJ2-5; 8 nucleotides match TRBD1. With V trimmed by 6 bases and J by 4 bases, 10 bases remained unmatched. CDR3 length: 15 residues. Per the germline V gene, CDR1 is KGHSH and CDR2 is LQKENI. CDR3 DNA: TGTGCCAGCTCGTCGGGACAGGCATTCGCAGAGACCCAGTACTTC. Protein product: CASSSGQAFAETQYF. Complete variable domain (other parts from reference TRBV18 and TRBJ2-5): NAGVMQNPRHLVRRRGQEARLRCSPMKGHSHVYWYRQLPEEGLKFMVYLQKENIIDESGMPKERFSAEFPKEGPSILRIQQVVRGDSAAYFCASSSGQAFAETQYFGPGTRLLVL.

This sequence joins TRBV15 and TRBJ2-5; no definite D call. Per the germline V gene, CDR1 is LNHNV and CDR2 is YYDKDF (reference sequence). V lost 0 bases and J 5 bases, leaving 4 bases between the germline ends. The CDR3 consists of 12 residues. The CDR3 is CATSRDTETQYF. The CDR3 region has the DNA TGTGCCACCAGCAGAGATACGGAGACCCAGTACTTC.

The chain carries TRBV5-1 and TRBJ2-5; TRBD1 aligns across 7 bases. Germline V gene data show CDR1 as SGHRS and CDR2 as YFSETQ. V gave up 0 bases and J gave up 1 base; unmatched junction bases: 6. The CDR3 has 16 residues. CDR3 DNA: TGCGCCAGCAGCTTGGACCTACAGGGGATCCAAGAGACCCAGTACTTC. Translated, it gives CASSLDLQGIQETQYF.

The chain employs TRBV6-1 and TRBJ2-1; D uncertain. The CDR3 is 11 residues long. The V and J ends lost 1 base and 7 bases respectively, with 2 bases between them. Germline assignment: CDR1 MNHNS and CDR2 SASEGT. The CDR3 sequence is CASSEGNEQFF. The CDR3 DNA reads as TGTGCCAGCAGTGAAGGGAATGAGCAGTTCTTC.

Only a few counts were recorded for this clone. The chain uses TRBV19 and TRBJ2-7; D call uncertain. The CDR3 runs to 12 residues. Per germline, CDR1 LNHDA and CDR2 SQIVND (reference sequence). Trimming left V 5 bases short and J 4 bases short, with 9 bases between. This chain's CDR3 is CASSSRRYEQYF. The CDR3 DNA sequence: TGTGCCAGTAGTTCCAGACGATACGAGCAGTACTTC. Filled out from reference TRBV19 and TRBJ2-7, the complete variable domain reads DGGITQSPKYLFRKEGQNVTLSCEQNLNHDAMYWYRQDPGQGLRLIYYSQIVNDFQKGDIAEGYSVSREKKESFPLTVTSAQKNPTAFYLCASSSRRYEQYFGPGTRLTVT.

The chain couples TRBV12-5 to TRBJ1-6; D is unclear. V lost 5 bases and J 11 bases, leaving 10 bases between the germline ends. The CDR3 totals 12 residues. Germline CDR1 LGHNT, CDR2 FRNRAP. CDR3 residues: CASGPEAAPLHF. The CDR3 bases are TGTGCTAGTGGTCCAGAGGCGGCACCCCTCCACTTT.